This is a list of T cell receptor beta chains from one sample in a study of beta chain features in type 1 diabetes. The method was immunoSEQ multiplex PCR; TCRdb's version includes in-frame clones alone and lacks a portion of them. Seen here are about 900,000 clones, 15% to 20% observed once, and the top ten hold around 0.02%. Sequences were obtained from naive CD4+ T cells from blood. The receptors come from a woman between 18 and 29 years old in good health. CDR3s include the opening cysteine and the closing phenylalanine or tryptophan. D genes are given only for firm matches. For some rows the clone size is stated as once, few or many, or as a class when expanded; others skip it.

size,V,D,J,DNA,CDR3
.,TRBV4-1,.,TRBJ2-7,TGCGCCAGCAGCCAATCCGGGACAACCTCCTACGAGCAGTACTTC,CASSQSGTTSYEQYF
few,TRBV18,TRBD2,TRBJ2-1,TGTGCCAGCTCACCACCCTCCGGGACTACATACAATGAGCAGTTCTTC,CASSPPSGTTYNEQFF
.,TRBV27,.,TRBJ2-7,TGTGCCAGCAGTGAGCGGGGACAGGCGACCTACGAGCAGTACTTC,CASSERGQATYEQYF
.,TRBV5-1,TRBD1,TRBJ2-5,TGCGCCAGCAGCTTGGAGACAGGGGGCTGGGGGAGAGAGACCCAGTACTTC,CASSLETGGWGRETQYF
few,TRBV21-1,.,TRBJ2-5,TGTGCCAGCAGCTCTCGACAGCTCCAAGAGACCCAGTACTTC,CASSSRQLQETQYF
.,TRBV11-2,TRBD2,TRBJ2-2,TGTGCCAGCAGCTTACGGGAGGGCTTCACCGGGGAGCTGTTTTTT,CASSLREGFTGELFF
.,TRBV5-1,TRBD2,TRBJ2-1,TGCGCCAGCAGCACTAGCGGGACCTTCTCCTACAATGAGCAGTTCTTC,CASSTSGTFSYNEQFF
.,TRBV7-2,.,TRBJ1-3,TGTGCCAGCAGCTTAGATGTCGGGACCTCTGGAAACACCATATATTTT,CASSLDVGTSGNTIYF
.,TRBV7-8,.,TRBJ2-3,TGTGCCAGCAGCCAAACCCGAATAGGCACAGATACGCAGTATTTT,CASSQTRIGTDTQYF
.,TRBV10-3,.,TRBJ1-1,TGTGCCATCAGTGCCGGGGGCAGGAACACTGAAGCTTTCTTT,CAISAGGRNTEAFF
few,TRBV7-2,TRBD2,TRBJ2-5,TGTGCCAGCAACCTAGCGGGGGCCAATACCCAGTACTTC,CASNLAGANTQYF
few,TRBV4-3,.,TRBJ1-2,TGCGCCAGCAGCCAAGATCTTCCCGACCCGGGACTGGGCTATGGCTACACCTTC,CASSQDLPDPGLGYGYTF
few,TRBV28,.,TRBJ2-7,TGTGCCAGCAGTAGCGGTTCCTACGAGCAGTACTTC,CASSSGSYEQYF
few,TRBV6-5,.,TRBJ1-1,TGTGCCAGCAGTAGAGGAGGGGGGAACACTGAAGCTTTCTTT,CASSRGGGNTEAFF
few,TRBV10-3,TRBD1,TRBJ2-7,TGTGCCATCAGTCCGGGACAGGGATCCTACGAGCAGTACTTC,CAISPGQGSYEQYF
few,TRBV6-1,TRBD1,TRBJ1-1,TGTGCCAGCAGTCAAGGGACAGGGGGCAATTGGTGGTCTGAAGCTTTCTTT,CASSQGTGGNWWSEAFF
.,TRBV4-2,TRBD1,TRBJ1-2,TGTGCCAGCAGCCAACTAGACAGGGGGCCTGGCTACACCTTC,CASSQLDRGPGYTF
.,TRBV15,TRBD2,TRBJ2-3,TGTGCCACCAGCAACGATCTAGCGGGAGGGCCGGATACGCAGTATTTT,CATSNDLAGGPDTQYF
.,TRBV18,TRBD1,TRBJ1-2,TGTGCCAGCTCACAAGGGACAGGGGAAGGCTATGGCTACACCTTC,CASSQGTGEGYGYTF
few,TRBV9,TRBD2,TRBJ2-3,TGTGCCAGCAGTGGGAGGGGTGCTGTCACAGATACGCAGTATTTT,CASSGRGAVTDTQYF
.,TRBV19,TRBD2,TRBJ2-2,TGTGCCAGTAGTATCATAGCGGGAGGGCCTCGGACCGGGGAGCTGTTTTTT,CASSIIAGGPRTGELFF
.,TRBV5-1,.,TRBJ2-3,TGCGCCAGCAGCTTGGAGGCGGATACGCAGTATTTT,CASSLEADTQYF
.,TRBV6-6,.,TRBJ1-4,TGTGCCAGCAGTCAAGAACCAGGGGAAAAACTGTTTTTT,CASSQEPGEKLFF
.,TRBV4-2,TRBD2,TRBJ2-5,TGTGCCAGCAGCCAAGCGCGATCTAGCGGAAATGGAGAGACCCAGTACTTC,CASSQARSSGNGETQYF
.,TRBV27,.,TRBJ2-7,TGTGCCAGCAGTTTAGCTGGTAGCGCGACCTACGAGCAGTACTTC,CASSLAGSATYEQYF
few,TRBV5-1,.,TRBJ2-5,TGCGCCAGCAGCCACACCTTCGTGGGGAAAGAGACCCAGTACTTC,CASSHTFVGKETQYF
.,TRBV5-6,TRBD1,TRBJ2-1,TGTGCCAGCAGCTTGCGCTCAGGGGGCGCTTACAATGAGCAGTTCTTC,CASSLRSGGAYNEQFF
.,TRBV9,TRBD1,TRBJ2-7,TGTGCCAGCAGCGTATCTGGGACAGGGACAGAGCAGTACTTC,CASSVSGTGTEQYF
.,TRBV29-1,.,TRBJ2-1,.,CSVGLGTGDGFF
.,TRBV28,TRBD1,TRBJ2-1,TGTGCCAGCAGTTCCGGGACAGGTTTTCGTGAGCAGTTCTTC,CASSSGTGFREQFF
.,TRBV7-2,.,TRBJ2-7,TGTGCCAGCAGCTCGGACGCGAGCTCCTACGAGCAGTACTTC,CASSSDASSYEQYF
.,TRBV27,.,TRBJ2-4,TGTGCCAGCAGTTTAACAGTATCAGCCAAAAACATTCAGTACTTC,CASSLTVSAKNIQYF
few,TRBV7-3,.,TRBJ2-1,TGTGCCAGCAGCCCGGGGCTAGCCTTTTACAATGAGCAGTTCTTC,CASSPGLAFYNEQFF
few,TRBV10-3,.,TRBJ2-7,TGTGCCATCAGTGAGTCGATCGGCTCCTACGAGCAGTACTTC,CAISESIGSYEQYF
few,TRBV7-9,.,TRBJ1-4,TGTGCCAGCAGCTTAGCGAGAGGTGGCGATGAAAAACTGTTTTTT,CASSLARGGDEKLFF
.,TRBV4-2,TRBD1,TRBJ1-5,TGTGCCAGCAGCCAAGATTATTTGACAGGGGGCCATAGCAATCAGCCCCAGCATTTT,CASSQDYLTGGHSNQPQHF
few,TRBV4-1,.,TRBJ2-3,TGCGCCAGCAGCCAACGGACAGTTCCTACTAGCACAGATACGCAGTATTTT,CASSQRTVPTSTDTQYF
.,TRBV20-1,.,TRBJ1-2,TGCAGTGCTAGCGGGCGTTATGGCTACACCTTC,CSASGRYGYTF
.,TRBV7-9,.,TRBJ2-3,TGTGCCAGCAGCTTAGATTTGCGCGCAGATACGCAGTATTTT,CASSLDLRADTQYF
few,TRBV9,TRBD1,TRBJ1-4,TGTGCCAGCAGCGCACAGGGGGCGTCGGGTGAAAAACTGTTTTTT,CASSAQGASGEKLFF